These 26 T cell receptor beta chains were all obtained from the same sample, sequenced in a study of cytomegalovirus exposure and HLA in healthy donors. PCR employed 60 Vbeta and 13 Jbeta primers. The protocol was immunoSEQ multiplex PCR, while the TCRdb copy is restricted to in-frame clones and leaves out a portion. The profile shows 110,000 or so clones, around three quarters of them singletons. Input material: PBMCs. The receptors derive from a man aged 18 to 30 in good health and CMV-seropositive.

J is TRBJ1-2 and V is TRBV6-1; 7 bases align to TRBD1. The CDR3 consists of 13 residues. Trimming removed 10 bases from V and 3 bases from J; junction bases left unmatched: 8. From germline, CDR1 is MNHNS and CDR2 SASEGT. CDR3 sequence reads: CAIWTGPDYGYTF. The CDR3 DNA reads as TGTGCCATCTGGACAGGTCCGGACTATGGCTACACCTTC.

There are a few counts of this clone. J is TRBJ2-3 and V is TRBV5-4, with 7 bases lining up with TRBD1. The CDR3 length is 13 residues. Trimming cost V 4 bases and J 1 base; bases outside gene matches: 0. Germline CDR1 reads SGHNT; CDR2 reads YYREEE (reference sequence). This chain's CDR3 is CASSDRGTDTQYF. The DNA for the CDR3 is TGTGCCAGCAGCGACAGGGGCACAGATACGCAGTATTTT. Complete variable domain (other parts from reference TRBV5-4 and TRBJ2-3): ETGVTQSPTHLIKTRGQQVTLRCSSQSGHNTVSWYQQALGQGPQFIFQYYREEENGRGNFPPRFSGLQFPNYSSELNVNALELDDSALYLCASSDRGTDTQYFGPGTRLTVL.

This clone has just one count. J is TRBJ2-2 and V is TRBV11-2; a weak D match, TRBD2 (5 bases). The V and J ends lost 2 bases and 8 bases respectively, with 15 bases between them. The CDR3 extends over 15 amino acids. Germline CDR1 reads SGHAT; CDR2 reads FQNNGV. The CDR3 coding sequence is TGTGCCAGCAGCTTACGGCCAGACCTAGCTGGGGAGCTGTTTTTT. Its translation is CASSLRPDLAGELFF. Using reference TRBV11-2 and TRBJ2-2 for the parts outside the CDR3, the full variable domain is EAGVAQSPRYKIIEKRQSVAFWCNPISGHATLYWYQQILGQGPKLLIQFQNNGVVDDSQLPKDRFSAERLKGVDSTLKIQPAKLEDSAVYLCASSLRPDLAGELFFGEGSRLTVL.

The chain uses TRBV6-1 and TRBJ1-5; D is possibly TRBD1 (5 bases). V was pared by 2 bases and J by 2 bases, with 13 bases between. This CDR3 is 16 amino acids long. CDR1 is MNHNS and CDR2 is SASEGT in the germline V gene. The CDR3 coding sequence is TGTGCCAGCAGTGAACAGGGCTCTGAGGGCAATCAGCCCCAGCATTTT. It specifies CASSEQGSEGNQPQHF.

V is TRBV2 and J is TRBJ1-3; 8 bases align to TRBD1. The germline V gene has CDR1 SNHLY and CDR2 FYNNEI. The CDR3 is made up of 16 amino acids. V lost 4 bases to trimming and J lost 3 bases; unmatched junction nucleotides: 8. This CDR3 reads CASSARGPVNGNTIYF. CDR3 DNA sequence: TGTGCCAGCAGTGCCAGGGGGCCTGTAAATGGAAACACCATATATTTT.

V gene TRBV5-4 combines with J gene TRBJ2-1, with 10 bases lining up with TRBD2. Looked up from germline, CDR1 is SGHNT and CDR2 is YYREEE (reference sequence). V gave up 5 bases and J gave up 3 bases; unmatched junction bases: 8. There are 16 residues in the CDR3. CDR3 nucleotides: TGTGCCAGCAGTCCTGACGAGCGGGGGGGCTACAATGAGCAGTTCTTC. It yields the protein CASSPDERGGYNEQFF.

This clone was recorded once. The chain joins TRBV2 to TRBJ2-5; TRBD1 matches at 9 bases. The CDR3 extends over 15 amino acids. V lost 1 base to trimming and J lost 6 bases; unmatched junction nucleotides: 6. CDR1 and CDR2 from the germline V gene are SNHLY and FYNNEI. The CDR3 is CASSEDVDRGQTQYF. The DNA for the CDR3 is TGTGCCAGCAGTGAAGATGTGGACAGGGGACAGACCCAGTACTTC.

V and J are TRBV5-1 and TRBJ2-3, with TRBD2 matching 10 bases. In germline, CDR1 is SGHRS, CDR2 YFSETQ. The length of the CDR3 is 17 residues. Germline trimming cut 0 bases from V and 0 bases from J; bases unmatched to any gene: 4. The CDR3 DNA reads TGCGCCAGCAGCTTGGATCCTAGCGGGGGAAGCACAGATACGCAGTATTTT. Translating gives CASSLDPSGGSTDTQYF. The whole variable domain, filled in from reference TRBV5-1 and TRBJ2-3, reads KAGVTQTPRYLIKTRGQQVTLSCSPISGHRSVSWYQQTPGQGLQFLFEYFSETQRNKGNFPGRFSGRQFSNSRSEMNVSTLELGDSALYLCASSLDPSGGSTDTQYFGPGTRLTVL.

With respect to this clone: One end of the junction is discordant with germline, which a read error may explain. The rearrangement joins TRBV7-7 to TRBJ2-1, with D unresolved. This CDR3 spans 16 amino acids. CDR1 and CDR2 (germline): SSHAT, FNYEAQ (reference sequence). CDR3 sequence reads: CASSLGSTSSYNEQFF. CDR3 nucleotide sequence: TGTGCTAGCAGCTTAGGTTCCACGAGCTCCTACAATGAGCAGTTCTTC.

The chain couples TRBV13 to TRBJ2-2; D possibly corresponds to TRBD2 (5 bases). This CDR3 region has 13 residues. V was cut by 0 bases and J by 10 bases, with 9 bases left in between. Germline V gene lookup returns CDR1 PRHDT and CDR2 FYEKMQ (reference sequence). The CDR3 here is CASSLGAREELFF. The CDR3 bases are TGTGCCAGCAGCTTAGGAGCCCGGGAGGAGCTGTTTTTT.

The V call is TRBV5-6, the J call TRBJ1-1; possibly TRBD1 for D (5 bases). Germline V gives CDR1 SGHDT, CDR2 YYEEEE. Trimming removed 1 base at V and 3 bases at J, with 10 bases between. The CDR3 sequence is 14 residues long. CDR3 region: CASSLNRRHTEAFF. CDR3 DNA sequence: TGTGCCAGCAGCTTGAACAGGAGACACACTGAAGCTTTCTTT. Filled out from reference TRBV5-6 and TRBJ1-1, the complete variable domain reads DAGVTQSPTHLIKTRGQQVTLRCSPKSGHDTVSWYQQALGQGPQFIFQYYEEEERQRGNFPDRFSGHQFPNYSSELNVNALLLGDSALYLCASSLNRRHTEAFFGQGTRLTVV.

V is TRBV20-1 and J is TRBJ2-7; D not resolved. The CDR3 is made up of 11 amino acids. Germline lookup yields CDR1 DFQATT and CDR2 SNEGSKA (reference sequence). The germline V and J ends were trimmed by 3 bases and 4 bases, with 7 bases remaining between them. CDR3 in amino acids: CSARTEYEQYF. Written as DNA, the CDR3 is TGCAGTGCTAGGACTGAATACGAGCAGTACTTC.

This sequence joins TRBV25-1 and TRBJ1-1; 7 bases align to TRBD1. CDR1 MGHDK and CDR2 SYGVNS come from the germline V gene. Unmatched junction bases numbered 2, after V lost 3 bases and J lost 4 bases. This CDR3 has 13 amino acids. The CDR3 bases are TGTGCCAGCAGTGAGCCAGGGGGCACTGAAGCTTTCTTT. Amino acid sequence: CASSEPGGTEAFF.

The CDR3 here is CASSLGDRIYEQYF. The DNA for the CDR3 is TGCGCCAGCAGCTTGGGGGACAGAATCTACGAGCAGTACTTC. The chain joins TRBV5-1 to TRBJ2-7, with 7 positions matching TRBD1. CDR3 size: 14 residues. Trimming at V came to 0 bases and at J to 3 bases, leaving 3 bases not matched to a gene. Germline CDR1 is SGHRS and CDR2 is YFSETQ.

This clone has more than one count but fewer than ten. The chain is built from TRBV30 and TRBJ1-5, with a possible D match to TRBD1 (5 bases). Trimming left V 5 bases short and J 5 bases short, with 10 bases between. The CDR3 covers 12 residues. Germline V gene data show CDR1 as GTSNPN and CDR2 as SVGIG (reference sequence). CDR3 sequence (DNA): TGTGCCTGGGGTAAGGGGTATCAGCCCCAGCATTTT. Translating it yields CAWGKGYQPQHF.

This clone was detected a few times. The CDR3 coding sequence is TGTGCCAGCAGCAAGTCGGCAGGGAAAGGCACTGAAGCTTTCTTT. As protein: CASSKSAGKGTEAFF. V gene TRBV21-1 combines with J gene TRBJ1-1; whether TRBD1, the table's D call, matches the DNA was not checked. TRBV21-1 is reported as a pseudogene. There are 15 residues in the CDR3.

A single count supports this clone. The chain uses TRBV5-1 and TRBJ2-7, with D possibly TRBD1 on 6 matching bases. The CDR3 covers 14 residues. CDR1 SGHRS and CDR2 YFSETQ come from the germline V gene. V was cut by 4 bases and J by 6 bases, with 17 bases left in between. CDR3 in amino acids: CASSIPSGDGEQYF. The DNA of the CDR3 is TGCGCCAGCAGCATTCCTTCAGGGGATGGCGAGCAGTACTTC.

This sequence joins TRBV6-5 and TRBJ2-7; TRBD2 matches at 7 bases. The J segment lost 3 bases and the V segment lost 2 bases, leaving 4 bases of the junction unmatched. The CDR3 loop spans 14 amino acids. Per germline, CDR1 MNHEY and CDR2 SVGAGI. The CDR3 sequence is CASSYGGERYEQYF. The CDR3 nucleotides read TGTGCCAGCAGTTACGGGGGGGAGCGCTACGAGCAGTACTTC.

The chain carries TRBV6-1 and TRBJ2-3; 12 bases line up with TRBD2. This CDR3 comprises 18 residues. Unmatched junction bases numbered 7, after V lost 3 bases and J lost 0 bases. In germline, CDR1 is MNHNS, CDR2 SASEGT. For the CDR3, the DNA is TGTGCCAGCAGTGAGTCCGGACTAGCGGGGACTAGCACAGATACGCAGTATTTT. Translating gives CASSESGLAGTSTDTQYF.

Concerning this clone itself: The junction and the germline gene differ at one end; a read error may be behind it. Written as DNA, the CDR3 is TGTTCCAGCAGCTTAGCGGCAGGGGGCGGGAGTGGTGGCTACACCTTC. This encodes CSSSLAAGGGSGGYTF. The V and J genes are TRBV7-9 and TRBJ1-2; 8 bases line up with TRBD1. This CDR3 is built from 16 residues. In germline, CDR1 is SEHNR, CDR2 FQNEAQ (reference sequence).

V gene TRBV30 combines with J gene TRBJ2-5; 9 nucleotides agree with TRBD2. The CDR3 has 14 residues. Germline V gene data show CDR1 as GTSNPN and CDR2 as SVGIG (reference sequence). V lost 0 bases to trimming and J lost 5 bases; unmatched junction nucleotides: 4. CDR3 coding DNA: TGTGCCTGGAGTGTCTCTAGCGGGGATGAGACCCAGTACTTC. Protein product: CAWSVSSGDETQYF.

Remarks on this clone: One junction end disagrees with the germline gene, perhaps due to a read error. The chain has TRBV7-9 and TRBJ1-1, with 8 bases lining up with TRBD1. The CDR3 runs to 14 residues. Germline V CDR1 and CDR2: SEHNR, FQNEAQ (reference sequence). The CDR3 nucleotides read TGTTCCAGCAGCTTAGGACAGGGAATCACTGAAGCTTTCTTT. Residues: CSSSLGQGITEAFF.

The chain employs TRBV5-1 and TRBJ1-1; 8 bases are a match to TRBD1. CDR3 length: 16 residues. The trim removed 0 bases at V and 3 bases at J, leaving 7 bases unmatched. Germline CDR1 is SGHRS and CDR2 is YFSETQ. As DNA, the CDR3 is TGCGCCAGCAGCTTGGGGACAGGGCTAAGACACACTGAAGCTTTCTTT. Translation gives CASSLGTGLRHTEAFF. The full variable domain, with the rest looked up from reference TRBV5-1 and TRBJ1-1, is KAGVTQTPRYLIKTRGQQVTLSCSPISGHRSVSWYQQTPGQGLQFLFEYFSETQRNKGNFPGRFSGRQFSNSRSEMNVSTLELGDSALYLCASSLGTGLRHTEAFFGQGTRLTVV.

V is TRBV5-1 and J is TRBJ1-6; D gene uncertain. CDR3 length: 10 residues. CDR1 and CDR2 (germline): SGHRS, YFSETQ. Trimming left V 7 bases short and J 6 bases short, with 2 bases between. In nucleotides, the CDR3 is TGCGCCAGCCTTAATTCACCCCTCCACTTT. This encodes CASLNSPLHF.

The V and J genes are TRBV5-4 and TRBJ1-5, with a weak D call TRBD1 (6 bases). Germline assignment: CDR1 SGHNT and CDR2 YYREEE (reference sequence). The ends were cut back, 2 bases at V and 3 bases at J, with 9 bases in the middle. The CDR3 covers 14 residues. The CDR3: CASSLGGNNQPQHF. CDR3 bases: TGTGCCAGCAGCTTAGGGGGAAACAATCAGCCCCAGCATTTT.

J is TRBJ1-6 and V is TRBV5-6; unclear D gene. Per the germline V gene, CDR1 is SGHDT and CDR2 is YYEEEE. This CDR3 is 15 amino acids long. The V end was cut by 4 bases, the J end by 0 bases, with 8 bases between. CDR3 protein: CASSVRSSYNSPLHF. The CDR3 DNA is TGTGCCAGCAGCGTTAGAAGCTCCTATAATTCACCCCTCCACTTT. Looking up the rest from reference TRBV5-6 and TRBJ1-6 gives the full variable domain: DAGVTQSPTHLIKTRGQQVTLRCSPKSGHDTVSWYQQALGQGPQFIFQYYEEEERQRGNFPDRFSGHQFPNYSSELNVNALLLGDSALYLCASSVRSSYNSPLHFGNGTRLTVT.